These 5 T cell receptor beta chains were all obtained from the same sample, sequenced in a study of T cell changes during pregnancy in multiple sclerosis. Clones were read by immunoSEQ multiplex PCR, and TCRdb kept only the in-frame ones, dropping some. Of approximately 100,000 clones listed, about 90% are singletons. Specimen: peripheral blood, collected in the second trimester of pregnancy. The source is a female donor with multiple sclerosis, enrolled in a pregnancy study.

The count of this clone is one. This chain links TRBV11-2 with TRBJ2-3, with D uncertain. Trimming cost V 2 bases and J 4 bases, with 13 bases left between them. The CDR3 spans 15 residues. The germline gives CDR1 SGHAT, CDR2 FQNNGV. CDR3 sequence reads: CASSLRTATSDTQYF. The CDR3, as DNA: TGTGCCAGCAGCTTAAGAACAGCAACATCAGATACGCAGTATTTT.

The chain joins TRBV2 to TRBJ2-7; 9 bases are a match to TRBD2. Germline V gives CDR1 SNHLY, CDR2 FYNNEI. The CDR3 spans 16 residues. Trimming at V came to 6 bases and at J to 4 bases, leaving 13 bases not matched to a gene. CDR3 loop: CASSDTVAGAEYEQYF. The CDR3 DNA reads as TGTGCCAGCAGCGATACCGTAGCGGGAGCGGAGTACGAGCAGTACTTC.

The gene calls are TRBV28 and TRBJ2-6; D remains ambiguous. The CDR3 extends over 15 amino acids. The V end was cut by 5 bases, the J end by 0 bases, with 8 bases between. The germline V gene has CDR1 MDHEN and CDR2 SYDVKM. CDR3: CASSPPVSGANVLTF. In nucleotides, the CDR3 is TGTGCCAGCAGTCCCCCAGTCTCTGGGGCCAACGTCCTGACTTTC.

The chain is built from TRBV6-1 and TRBJ1-5, with TRBD1 as a possible D gene (6 bases). The germline V gene encodes CDR1 MNHNS and CDR2 SASEGT. Trimming removed 2 bases from V and 5 bases from J, with 10 bases in between. CDR3 length equals 14 residues. The CDR3 nucleotides are TGTGCCAGCAGTGAATCAGGGGCCGATCAGCCCCAGCATTTT. It specifies CASSESGADQPQHF.

The V and J genes are TRBV4-3 and TRBJ2-7; D gene uncertain. The V gene lost 0 bases and the J gene lost 3 bases, with 12 bases spanning the gap. CDR1 and CDR2 from the germline V gene are LGHNA and YSLEER. The CDR3 is 15 amino acids. The CDR3 protein is CASSQDISYNYEQYF. For the CDR3, the DNA is TGCGCCAGCAGCCAAGATATAAGCTATAACTACGAGCAGTACTTC.